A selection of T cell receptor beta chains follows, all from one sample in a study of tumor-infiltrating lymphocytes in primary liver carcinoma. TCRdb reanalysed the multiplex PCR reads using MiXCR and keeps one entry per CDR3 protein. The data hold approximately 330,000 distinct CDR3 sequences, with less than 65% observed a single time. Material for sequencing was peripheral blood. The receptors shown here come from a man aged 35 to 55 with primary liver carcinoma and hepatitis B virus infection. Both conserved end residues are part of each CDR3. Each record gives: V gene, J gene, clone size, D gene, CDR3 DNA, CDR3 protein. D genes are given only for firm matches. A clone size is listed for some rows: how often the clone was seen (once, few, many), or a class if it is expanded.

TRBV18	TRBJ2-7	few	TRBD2	TGTGCCAGCTCACCTGGGACTAGCGGGGGAACCTACGAGCAGTACTTC	CASSPGTSGGTYEQYF
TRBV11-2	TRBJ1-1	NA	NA	TGTGCCAGCAGCTCACAGAGAGGGCCAACTTTCTTT	CASSSQRGPTFF
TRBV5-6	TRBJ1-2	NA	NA	TGTGCCAGCAATACGGACACCTCCGGTGGCTACACCTTC	CASNTDTSGGYTF
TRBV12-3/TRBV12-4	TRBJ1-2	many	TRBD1	TGTGCCAGCAGTTTTCCGGGACAGGGGGCTGGCTACACCTTC	CASSFPGQGAGYTF
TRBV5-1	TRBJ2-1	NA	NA	TGCGCCAGCAGCTTGGCGGGCCGGGTGAATGATCAGTTCTTC	CASSLAGRVNDQFF
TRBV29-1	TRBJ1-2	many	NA	TGCAGCGTTGAATACGTAGGGATCGGTGGCTACACCTTC	CSVEYVGIGGYTF
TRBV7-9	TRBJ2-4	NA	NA	TGTGCCAGCAGCTCCGACGGTGGAAACATTCAGTACTTC	CASSSDGGNIQYF
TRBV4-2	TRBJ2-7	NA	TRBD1	TGTGTCAGCAGCCAAGTCCGGGGGGACAGGGGCGATGAGCAGTACTTC	CVSSQVRGDRGDEQYF
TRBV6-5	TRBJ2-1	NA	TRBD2	TGCGTCAGCACGCGGAGCACTAGCGGGACGGATGAGCAGTTCTTC	CVSTRSTSGTDEQFF
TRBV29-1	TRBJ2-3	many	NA	TGCAGCGTTGTCACGGGTGGGCACACAGATACGCAGTATTTT	CSVVTGGHTDTQYF
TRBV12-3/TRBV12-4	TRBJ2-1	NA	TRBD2	TGTGCCAGCAGTCAACGGACTAGCGGGAGTCCCCCCAATGAGCAGTCCTTC	CASSQRTSGSPPNEQSF
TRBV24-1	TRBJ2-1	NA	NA	TGTGCCACCAGTGACCCGGCGAGGGGGAATAAGCAGTTCTTC	CATSDPARGNKQFF
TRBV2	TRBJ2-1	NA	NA	TGTGCCAGCAGTGATCAACTAGCTAGGGGCAATGAGCAGTTCTTC	CASSDQLARGNEQFF
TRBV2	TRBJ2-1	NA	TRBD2	TGTGCCAGCAGTGAAAGGGGCGGGAGGTCCTACAATGAGCAGTTCTTC	CASSERGGRSYNEQFF
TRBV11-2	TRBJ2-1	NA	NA	TGTGCCAGCATCCCAGGAGGGGGACCGGGGGCCAGCCCAATGTACAATGAGCAGTTCTTC	CASIPGGGPGASPMYNEQFF
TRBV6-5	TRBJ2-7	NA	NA	TGTGCCAGCAGGCCCGTGGGGATTGCCGAGCAGTACTTC	CASRPVGIAEQYF
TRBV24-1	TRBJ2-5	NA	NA	TGTGCCACCAGTGACCAGGGGTCTCTGGAGACCCAGTACTTC	CATSDQGSLETQYF
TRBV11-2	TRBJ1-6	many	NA	TGTGCCAGCAGCCCTAACAGTAATTCACCCCTCCACTTT	CASSPNSNSPLHF
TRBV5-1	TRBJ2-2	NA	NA	TGCGCCAACAGTCCCATCCCCGGGACAGTGAACACCGGGGGGCTGTTTTTT	CANSPIPGTVNTGGLFF
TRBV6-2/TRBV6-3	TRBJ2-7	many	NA	TGTGCCAGCGCAGACGGTTACTACGAGCAGTACTTC	CASADGYYEQYF
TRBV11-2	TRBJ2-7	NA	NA	TGTGTCAGCAGCTCCAACGTTCTCCCGAGGAACGAGCAGTGCTTC	CVSSSNVLPRNEQCF
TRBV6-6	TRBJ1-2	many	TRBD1	TGTGCCAGCAGTACAGCCTGGGACAGGGGGCACTATGGCTACACCTTC	CASSTAWDRGHYGYTF
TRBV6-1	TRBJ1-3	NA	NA	TGTGCCAGCAGTGAAGGCAGACCAAGCTCTAGATACACCATATATTTT	CASSEGRPSSRYTIYF